The clone carrying this TCR beta chain was seen once. This entry is derived from a study of shared T cell receptors in the human thymus. This table comes from immunoSEQ multiplex PCR, and its TCRdb copy is limited to in-frame clones, with some not included. The table records some 640,000 clones, around 87% of them present only once. Germline lookup yields CDR1 SGHRS and CDR2 YFSETQ. Deletions cut 2 bases from V and 0 bases from J, with 12 bases between. The CDR3 totals 15 residues. These data were also reused for a study on human thymus T cells. From that report: Infants, healthy and Finnish, who were having corrective surgery for congenital heart defects served as donors. Surgeons resected thymus tissue during corrective heart surgery. Apparent bias marked the V and J gene usage of thymic and blood repertoires. Thymic repertoires from unrelated individuals overlapped highly, related research reported.

The chain links TRBV5-1 to TRBJ2-7; TRBD2 might be the D (6 bases). Sequenced: thymocytes. This clonotype was obtained from a boy under two years old with a congenital heart defect. CDR3 sequence: CASSFIAASSYEQYF. The DNA of the CDR3 is TGCGCCAGCAGCTTCATAGCGGCCAGCTCCTACGAGCAGTACTTC.